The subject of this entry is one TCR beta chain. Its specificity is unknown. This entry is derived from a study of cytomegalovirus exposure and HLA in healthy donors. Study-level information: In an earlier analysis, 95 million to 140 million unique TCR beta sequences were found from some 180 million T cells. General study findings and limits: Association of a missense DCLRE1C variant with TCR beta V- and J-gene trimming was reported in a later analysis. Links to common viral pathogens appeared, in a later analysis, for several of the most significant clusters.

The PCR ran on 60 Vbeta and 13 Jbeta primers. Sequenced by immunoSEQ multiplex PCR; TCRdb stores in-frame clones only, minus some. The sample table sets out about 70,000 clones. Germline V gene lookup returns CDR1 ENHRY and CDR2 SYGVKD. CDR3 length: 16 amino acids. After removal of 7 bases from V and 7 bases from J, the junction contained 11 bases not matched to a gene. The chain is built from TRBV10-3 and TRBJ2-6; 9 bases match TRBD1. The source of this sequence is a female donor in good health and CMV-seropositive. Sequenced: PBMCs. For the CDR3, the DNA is TGTGCCATCATGTCAGGACAGGGGTGGGCAGCCAACGTCCTGACTTTC. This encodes CAIMSGQGWAANVLTF.